This is a list of T cell receptor beta chains from one sample in a study of blood T cell repertoires in COVID-19. The repertoire was sequenced with immunoSEQ multiplex PCR; TCRdb's copy has only in-frame clones and lacks some. The sample lists 30,000 to 35,000 clones, around 85% occurring once. Sequenced material: peripheral blood. These receptor sequences come from a human donor with acute or convalescent COVID-19. The donor label of this sample is uncertain. CDR3s leave out the opening cysteine and the closing phenylalanine or tryptophan. D genes are given only for firm matches.

D: TRBD2
J: TRBJ2-5
V: TRBV7-2
CDR3: ASSLNTGTKGETQY

D: TRBD1
J: TRBJ1-5
V: TRBV10-3
CDR3: AISSGTDQPQH

D: TRBD1
J: TRBJ1-3
V: TRBV11-3
CDR3: ASSSGQVGNTIY

D: TRBD1
J: TRBJ2-5
V: TRBV5-1
CDR3: ASSLAGTGTNQETQY

D: TRBD1
J: TRBJ1-1
V: TRBV6-1
CDR3: ASSERDRGTEAF

D: NA
J: TRBJ1-5
V: TRBV18
CDR3: ASSPAQDQPQH

D: NA
J: TRBJ1-5
V: TRBV7-9
CDR3: ASSFAGGSNQPQH

D: TRBD1
J: TRBJ2-7
V: TRBV19
CDR3: ASSEPGQGIYEQY

D: NA
J: TRBJ2-2
V: TRBV7-7
CDR3: ASSFTGSATGELF

D: NA
J: TRBJ2-2
V: TRBV10-3
CDR3: AISESRDRAVIINTGELF

D: TRBD1
J: TRBJ1-2
V: TRBV6-5
CDR3: ASSSLGDRDNYGYT

D: NA
J: TRBJ1-4
V: TRBV10-3
CDR3: AISESAGVDEKLF

D: NA
J: TRBJ2-1
V: TRBV6-2/TRBV6-3
CDR3: ASSYRLEGPQDEQF

D: TRBD2
J: TRBJ2-1
V: TRBV11-3
CDR3: ASSLGTSVHNEQF

D: NA
J: TRBJ1-3
V: TRBV9
CDR3: ASSPRGFSGNTIY

D: NA
J: TRBJ2-3
V: TRBV5-1
CDR3: ASSLGQDTQY

D: TRBD1
J: TRBJ1-2
V: TRBV19
CDR3: ATGTGSGYT

D: NA
J: TRBJ2-1
V: TRBV7-2
CDR3: ASSTGLLNEQF